Listed here are 4 T cell receptor beta chains from one sample, sequenced in a study of blood T cell repertoires in COVID-19. This table comes from immunoSEQ multiplex PCR, and its TCRdb copy is limited to in-frame clones, with some not included. The sample includes under 250,000 clones, roughly 87% of them seen just once. The sequencing sample was made of PBMCs or T cells enriched from blood (not recorded which). Receptors were obtained from a man aged 25 to 40 who had recovered from COVID-19.

This chain uses TRBV28 with TRBJ2-3; perhaps TRBD2 as D (6 bases). The germline V gene encodes CDR1 MDHEN and CDR2 SYDVKM. There are 15 residues in the CDR3. Trimming pared 3 bases from V and 5 bases from J, leaving 15 bases between. The CDR3, as DNA: TGTGCCAGCAGTTTTACCGGGAGTTTGGTAGATACGCAGTATTTT. The encoded protein is CASSFTGSLVDTQYF. Using reference TRBV28 and TRBJ2-3 for the parts outside the CDR3, the full variable domain is DVKVTQSSRYLVKRTGEKVFLECVQDMDHENMFWYRQDPGLGLRLIYFSYDVKMKEKGDIPEGYSVSREKKERFSLILESASTNQTSMYLCASSFTGSLVDTQYFGPGTRLTVL.

The rearrangement uses TRBV7-2 and TRBJ1-2; D not resolved. The CDR3 totals 15 residues. Per germline, CDR1 SGHTA and CDR2 FQGNSA. V gave up 7 bases and J gave up 5 bases, with 20 bases separating them. The CDR3 here is CASTPPGSERYGYTF. The CDR3 bases are TGTGCCAGCACCCCCCCGGGGTCGGAGAGATATGGCTACACCTTC.

This rearrangement joins TRBV7-9 to TRBJ1-6, with 8 bases identical to TRBD1. CDR1 is SEHNR and CDR2 is FQNEAQ in the germline V gene (reference sequence). The J segment lost 7 bases and the V segment lost 5 bases, leaving 4 bases of the junction unmatched. The CDR3 totals 14 residues. This chain's CDR3 is CASSRDRGNSPLHF. The CDR3 nucleotides are TGTGCCAGCAGCCGAGACAGGGGAAATTCACCCCTCCACTTT.

J is TRBJ2-2 and V is TRBV30, with D perhaps TRBD1 (6 bases). The CDR3 has 16 amino acids. The V gene's germline CDR1 is GTSNPN and CDR2 SVGIG (reference sequence). Between the trimmed V and J ends, which lost 2 bases and 2 bases, there was a span of 15 bases. Here the CDR3 DNA reads TGTGCCTGGAGTCCCCAGTGGGGGCGAAACACCGGGGAGCTGTTTTTT. Amino acid sequence: CAWSPQWGRNTGELFF.